This entry lists 10 T cell receptor beta chains sequenced from one sample in a study of vaccination and CD4 T cells after COVID-19. Cultured CD4+ T cell DNA underwent sequencing with the Oncomine TCR Beta short-read assay. TCRdb ran MiXCR on the PCR reads and lists one entry per CDR3 protein. The sample shows over 20,000 distinct CDR3 sequences, nearly 55% of them seen only once. The treatment here: approximately 9-day PBMC culture with coronavirus spike peptide pools or control peptides (ViraFEST assay). Their target antigens are unknown. The specimen was CD4+ T cells from blood, cultured in vitro. These receptors originate from a human donor who had recovered from COVID-19.

This rearrangement joins TRBV12-3 or TRBV12-4 to TRBJ2-5, with D tentatively TRBD1 (6 bases). The CDR3 loop spans 15 amino acids. The V and J ends lost 6 bases and 1 base respectively, with 15 bases between them. In nucleotides, the CDR3 is TGTGCCAGCAGGCTTGGGCAGGGGCCCCAAGAGACCCAGTACTTC. Its translation is CASRLGQGPQETQYF.

The V gene is TRBV5-4, the J gene TRBJ1-2; 9 nucleotides align to TRBD1. The junction had 6 bases not matched to a gene; V was cut back by 4 bases and J by 8 bases. CDR1 SGHNT and CDR2 YYREEE come from the germline V gene (reference sequence). The CDR3 extends over 13 amino acids. CDR3 sequence: CASSLGTGKGYTF. The CDR3 nucleotides read TGTGCCAGCAGCCTGGGGACAGGGAAAGGCTACACCTTC. The variable domain in full, with the rest retrieved from reference TRBV5-4 and TRBJ1-2, is ETGVTQSPTHLIKTRGQQVTLRCSSQSGHNTVSWYQQALGQGPQFIFQYYREEENGRGNFPPRFSGLQFPNYSSELNVNALELDDSALYLCASSLGTGKGYTFGSGTRLTVV.

This clonotype has only one observation. The chain combines TRBV5-4 with TRBJ2-3; D is uncertain. From germline, CDR1 is SGHNT and CDR2 YYREEE (reference sequence). The V gene lost 4 bases and the J gene lost 0 bases, with 12 bases spanning the gap. This CDR3 comprises 15 residues. The CDR3 loop reads CASSIDGHSTDTQYF. CDR3 in DNA: TGTGCCAGCAGCATAGACGGTCATAGCACAGATACGCAGTATTTT.

The chain carries TRBV7-3 and TRBJ1-2; possibly TRBD1 for D (6 bases). CDR1 and CDR2 (germline): SGHTA, FQGTGA. V was trimmed by 5 bases and J by 4 bases, leaving 11 bases between them. The CDR3 spans 13 residues. CDR3 DNA: TGTGCCAGCAGCCCGGGACAAATCTATGGCTACACCTTC. It is translated as CASSPGQIYGYTF.

The chain couples TRBV24-1 to TRBJ2-1; 9 bases align to TRBD2. Germline V gene data show CDR1 as KGHDR and CDR2 as SFDVKD. The CDR3 runs to 15 residues. Trimming took 0 bases from V and 6 from J; bases not matched to a gene: 2. CDR3 DNA sequence: TGTGCCACCAGTGATTTGGGGCGGGAGGGCAATGAGCAGTTCTTC. It is translated as CATSDLGREGNEQFF.

The gene calls are TRBV6-5 and TRBJ2-1, with 8 bases lining up with TRBD2. This CDR3 spans 17 amino acids. Germline loops: CDR1 MNHEY, CDR2 SVGAGI. V lost 2 bases to trimming and J lost 2 bases; unmatched junction nucleotides: 8. CDR3: CASSYASGLAPYNEQFF. CDR3 nucleotide sequence: TGTGCCAGCAGTTACGCCTCTGGACTAGCACCCTACAATGAGCAGTTCTTC.

The chain joins TRBV20-1 to TRBJ2-2; D is undetermined. The CDR3 contains 12 residues. The V end was cut by 1 base, the J end by 11 bases, with 11 bases between. Germline V gene sequence: CDR1 DFQATT, CDR2 SNEGSKA (reference sequence). This CDR3 reads CSARATSLELFF. The CDR3 DNA is TGCAGTGCTAGAGCGACCTCGCTAGAGCTGTTTTTT.

This clonotype was observed a few times. The chain recombines TRBV25-1 with TRBJ1-2; TRBD1 matches 8 bases. The germline gives CDR1 MGHDK, CDR2 SYGVNS. The CDR3 loop spans 20 amino acids. J lost 0 bases, V lost 4 bases, and 19 bases had no gene match. Written as DNA, the CDR3 is TGTGCCAGCAGTGTTTCAGGGGGCGTGGGAGGTCCACTCACTAACTATGGCTACACCTTC. The encoded protein is CASSVSGGVGGPLTNYGYTF.

The CDR3 DNA sequence: TGTGCCAGCAGTGACGGGCAGGGGAAAGAGACCCAGTACTTC. It is translated as CASSDGQGKETQYF. The rearrangement links TRBV6-1 to TRBJ2-5; D possibly corresponds to TRBD1 (6 bases). The V gene lost 3 bases and the J gene lost 3 bases, with 11 bases spanning the gap. This CDR3 comprises 14 residues. The germline V gene encodes CDR1 MNHNS and CDR2 SASEGT.

This clonotype was found a few times. This sequence joins TRBV7-2 and TRBJ2-5; D might be TRBD1 (6 bases). Germline-derived CDR1 and CDR2 are SGHTA and FQGNSA. V was clipped by 2 bases and J by 5 bases, with 24 bases between them. CDR3 length: 18 amino acids. For the CDR3, the DNA is TGTGCCAGCAGCTTAATCGCGCGGCGAGGGCAGGGGCGGGAGACCCAGTACTTC. Translating gives CASSLIARRGQGRETQYF.